The T cell receptor beta chain described here comes from a study of post-analysis software for immune sequencing data. Study-level information: Disease courses included relapsing-remitting, secondary progressive and progressive-relapsing multiple sclerosis. Study-wide findings and caveats: For normalized Chao1 diversity, multiple sclerosis patients scored significantly lower than controls did. Samples from one preparation batch, clustered by F measure, grouped strongly together.

Presence of unique molecular identifiers characterized the TCR beta cDNA libraries. Each sample of roughly 0.9 to 11 million input T cells yielded around 500,000 cDNA molecules, so each molecule approximated one T cell. Via MiXCR, TCRdb re-called the PCR reads, giving one row per CDR3 protein. The data hold about 540,000 distinct CDR3 sequences, with 34% observed a single time. The sample holds one count of this clonotype. The antigen is not known. The receptor comes from a girl aged 2-17 years with multiple sclerosis. What was sequenced was blood.

The CDR3 spells CAVKWGSLSYEQYF. In DNA form, the CDR3 reads TGTGCCGTTAAATGGGGCAGCTTATCCTACGAGCAGTACTTC. The chain has TRBV6-1 and TRBJ2-7; TRBD1 is a possible D gene (5 bases). CDR1 and CDR2 from the germline V gene are MNHNS and SASEGT. V gave up 11 bases and J gave up 1 base, with 18 bases separating them. The CDR3 contains 14 residues.